A selection of T cell receptor beta chains follows, all from one sample in a study of T cell responses to AZD1222 COVID-19 vaccine. Data came from immunoSEQ multiplex PCR; TCRdb stores just in-frame clones and leaves some out. The table shows roughly 170,000 clones, with 90% occurring only once. This specimen was peripheral blood, taken on day 0 of AZD1222 vaccination. The receptors shown here come from an adult in good health. CDR3s include the opening cysteine and the closing phenylalanine or tryptophan. The D gene is left open where the match is weak. A clone size is listed for some rows: how often the clone was seen (once, few, many), or a class if it is expanded.

j_gene	d_gene	abundance	v_gene	CDR3nt	CDR3aa
TRBJ2-2	TRBD2	-	TRBV27	TGTGCCAGCAGTTTGACTAGCGGAAACACCGGGGAGCTGTTTTTT	CASSLTSGNTGELFF
TRBJ2-5	TRBD2	-	TRBV9	TGTGCCAGCAGCCCGCACTCCCGGACTAGCGGGGGGTTCCAAGAGACCCAGTACTTC	CASSPHSRTSGGFQETQYF
TRBJ1-1	-	-	TRBV12-3/TRBV12-4	TGTGCCACCCGGATGGACACTGAAGCTTTCTTT	CATRMDTEAFF
TRBJ1-5	-	-	TRBV21-1	TGTGCCAGCAGTCAGATCCGGGACAGGGGAACAAACAATCAGCCCCAGCATTTT	CASSQIRDRGTNNQPQHF
TRBJ1-6	TRBD1	-	TRBV2	TGTGCCAGCAGTGTGGACAGGGGTTCACCCCTCCACTTT	CASSVDRGSPLHF
TRBJ2-2	TRBD2	-	TRBV12-3/TRBV12-4	TGTGCCAGCAGTTTAACGGGGGGCGGGGAGCTGTTTTTT	CASSLTGGGELFF
TRBJ2-3	TRBD2	-	TRBV9	TGTGCCAGCAGCTCCGGCGGTAGCGGGGCCCCGGATACGCAGTATTTT	CASSSGGSGAPDTQYF
TRBJ2-1	TRBD2	-	TRBV6-1	TGTGCCAGCAGTGAAAGGAGCGGGGGGGCCCGAGAGCAGTTCTTC	CASSERSGGAREQFF
TRBJ1-2	TRBD1	-	TRBV6-5	TGTGCCAGCAGTCCCGACAGGGCTGAAGGCTACACCTTC	CASSPDRAEGYTF
TRBJ1-2	-	-	TRBV29-1	TGCAGCGTTGAAGATGGAGGGGCGCAGGGCTACACCTTC	CSVEDGGAQGYTF
TRBJ2-1	TRBD2	once	TRBV10-3	TGTGCCACCCTAGCGGGGGGGCGTAACAATGAGCAGTTCTTC	CATLAGGRNNEQFF
TRBJ1-2	-	-	TRBV15	TGTGCCACCAGCAGAGATTTGAGTCCAAGGCAGGGCGGTGGCTACACCTTC	CATSRDLSPRQGGGYTF
TRBJ1-1	TRBD1	-	TRBV6-2/TRBV6-3	TGTGCCAGCAGTCCACCCAGACAGGGACTCTCGTTCCTGAACACTGAAGCTTTCTTT	CASSPPRQGLSFLNTEAFF
TRBJ2-7	TRBD1	-	TRBV10-2	TGCGCCAGCAGTGGGCCGGGACAGGGGTCGGTAGCCTCCTACGAGCAGTACTTC	CASSGPGQGSVASYEQYF
TRBJ2-3	-	once	TRBV7-2	TGTGCCAGCAGCTTAAGGGGGGGCTACACAGATACGCAGTATTTT	CASSLRGGYTDTQYF
TRBJ2-3	TRBD1	-	TRBV6-4	TGTGCCTATGACCCAGAGACAGGGGGAAGGACAGATACGCAGTATTTT	CAYDPETGGRTDTQYF
TRBJ2-7	-	-	TRBV5-1	TGCGCCAGCAGCGCCGGACAGCCCTCCTACGAGCAGTACTTC	CASSAGQPSYEQYF
TRBJ1-1	-	-	TRBV27	TGTGCCAGCAGTGGACAGACTGATAACACTGAAGCTTTCTTT	CASSGQTDNTEAFF
TRBJ2-2	-	-	TRBV4-2	TGTGCCAGCAGCCAAGATAAGACCGGGGAGCTGTTTTTT	CASSQDKTGELFF
TRBJ1-3	-	-	TRBV5-4	TGTGCCAGCAGCCTCGGCGGGAACTCTGGAAACACCATATATTTT	CASSLGGNSGNTIYF
TRBJ1-1	-	-	TRBV14	TGTGCCAGCAGCCCAGCGTTGAACACTGAAGCTTTCTTT	CASSPALNTEAFF
TRBJ1-6	-	-	TRBV6-6	TGTGCCAGCAGGACCAATTCACCCCTCCACTTT	CASRTNSPLHF
TRBJ1-1	-	-	TRBV12-3/TRBV12-4	TGTGCCAGCAGCATGGGACGGACTGAAGCTTTCTTT	CASSMGRTEAFF
TRBJ1-3	TRBD1	once	TRBV7-2	TGTGCCAGCAGGCACCTGACAGGGCTCTCTGGAAACACCATATATTTT	CASRHLTGLSGNTIYF
TRBJ1-2	-	-	TRBV5-6	TGTGCCAGCAGGGGACGGTACTATGGCTACACCTTC	CASRGRYYGYTF
TRBJ1-3	-	-	TRBV5-5	TGTGCCAGCAGCCCGCAGGGGCCTGGAAACACCATATATTTT	CASSPQGPGNTIYF
TRBJ2-1	-	-	TRBV12-3/TRBV12-4	TGTGCCAGCAGTTTAGGTCATGAGCAGTTCTTC	CASSLGHEQFF
TRBJ2-7	-	once	TRBV27	TGTGCCAGCAGTCAAGGGGGGAAAACGAACGAGCAGTACTTC	CASSQGGKTNEQYF
TRBJ2-1	TRBD1	-	TRBV6-4	TGTGCCAGCAGCCACGGGACAGGGGTCGGCAACAATGAGCAGTTCTTC	CASSHGTGVGNNEQFF
TRBJ1-3	-	-	TRBV19	TGTGCCAGTACCTTACGGGGGGGGTACTCTGGAAACACCATATATTTT	CASTLRGGYSGNTIYF
TRBJ2-1	TRBD1	-	TRBV27	TGTGCCAGCAGATTACCGGGACAGGGTCCCTACAATGAGCAGTTCTTC	CASRLPGQGPYNEQFF
TRBJ1-1	-	-	TRBV7-2	TGTGCCAGCAGCGAGTCACCGGCGAACACTGAAGCTTTCTTT	CASSESPANTEAFF
TRBJ2-7	-	-	TRBV19	TGTGCCAGTAGTATAGGGGGGGGCGTCTACGAGCAGTACTTC	CASSIGGGVYEQYF
TRBJ2-7	-	-	TRBV6-5	TGTGCCAGCAGTGACTCAGGGGAGGGAGGCTACGAGCAGTACTTC	CASSDSGEGGYEQYF
TRBJ1-1	-	-	TRBV19	TGTGCCAGTAGAAAATATATCGAGGGGAGCACTGAAGCTTTCTTT	CASRKYIEGSTEAFF
TRBJ2-1	TRBD2	-	TRBV6-2/TRBV6-3	TGTGCCAGCAGTACGGGACTAGCGGGCTACAATGAGCAGTTCTTC	CASSTGLAGYNEQFF
TRBJ1-1	-	-	TRBV12-3/TRBV12-4	TGTGCCAGCAGTTTTGGGACGCCTGAAGCTTTCTTT	CASSFGTPEAFF
TRBJ1-2	TRBD1	-	TRBV7-2	TGTGCCAGCAGCTTGGTGGACAGGGGCGGCTACACCTTC	CASSLVDRGGYTF
TRBJ1-6	TRBD1	-	TRBV6-5	TGTGCCAGCCTAGGACAGGGGAATTCACCCCTCCACTTT	CASLGQGNSPLHF
TRBJ2-2	-	-	TRBV7-3	TGTGCCAGCAGCTTAAGCCTAGAAGCCGGGGAGCTGTTTTTT	CASSLSLEAGELFF
TRBJ2-7	-	few	TRBV5-5	TGTGCCAGCAGCGTCGACGCCCCAGGATCGCGCTACGAGCAGTACTTC	CASSVDAPGSRYEQYF
TRBJ2-2	TRBD1	-	TRBV7-3	TGTGCCAGCAGCCCTACCGGGACAGCAGATAACACCGGGGAGCTGTTTTTT	CASSPTGTADNTGELFF
TRBJ1-3	-	once	TRBV3-1/TRBV3-2	TGTGCCAGCAGCCGGATCTCTGGAAACACCATATATTTT	CASSRISGNTIYF
TRBJ2-1	-	-	TRBV4-3	TGCGCCAGCAGCTACGCCGGGACTCGTAATGAGCAGTTCTTC	CASSYAGTRNEQFF
TRBJ2-1	-	-	TRBV27	TGTGCCAGCAGTCCAGTTGGGGGCAATGAGCAGTTCTTC	CASSPVGGNEQFF
TRBJ2-3	TRBD2	-	TRBV9	TGTGCCAGCAGCGTATCCGGGACTAGCGGGGACAGAGGGCAGTATTTT	CASSVSGTSGDRGQYF
TRBJ2-1	-	-	TRBV3-1/TRBV3-2	TGTGCCAGCAGCCAAGAACTGGGACATGATACCTACAATGAGCAGTTCTTC	CASSQELGHDTYNEQFF
TRBJ1-2	-	-	TRBV4-1	TGCGCCAGCAGCCCCAGGGACGGCTATGGCTACACCTTC	CASSPRDGYGYTF
TRBJ2-7	-	-	TRBV19	TGTGCCAGTAGTATTGGAGGGGCGGGCGAGCAGTACTTC	CASSIGGAGEQYF